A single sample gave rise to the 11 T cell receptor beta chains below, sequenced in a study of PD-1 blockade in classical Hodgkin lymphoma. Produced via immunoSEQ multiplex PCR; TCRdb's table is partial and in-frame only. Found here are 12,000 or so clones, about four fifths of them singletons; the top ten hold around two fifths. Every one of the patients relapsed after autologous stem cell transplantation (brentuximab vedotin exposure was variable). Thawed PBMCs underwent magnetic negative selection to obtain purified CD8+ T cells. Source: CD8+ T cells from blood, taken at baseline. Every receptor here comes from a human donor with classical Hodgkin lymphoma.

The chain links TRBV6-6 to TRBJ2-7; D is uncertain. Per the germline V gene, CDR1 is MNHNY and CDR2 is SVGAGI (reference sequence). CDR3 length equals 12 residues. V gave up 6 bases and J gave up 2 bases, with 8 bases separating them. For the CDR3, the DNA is TGTGCCAGCAGCTCAATTCCCTACGAGCAGTACTTC. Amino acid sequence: CASSSIPYEQYF.

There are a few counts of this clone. CDR3 sequence: CASSVTGWGYEQYF. The CDR3, as DNA: TGTGCCAGCAGTGTGACAGGGTGGGGCTACGAGCAGTACTTC. The chain recombines TRBV27 with TRBJ2-7; 7 bases match TRBD1. The J segment lost 3 bases and the V segment lost 5 bases, leaving 7 bases of the junction unmatched. Germline V CDR1 and CDR2: MNHEY, SMNVEV (reference sequence). CDR3 length: 14 residues.

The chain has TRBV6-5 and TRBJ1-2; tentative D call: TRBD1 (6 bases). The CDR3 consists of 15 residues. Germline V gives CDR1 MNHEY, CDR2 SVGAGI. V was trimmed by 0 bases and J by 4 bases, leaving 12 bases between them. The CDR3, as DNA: TGTGCCAGCAGTTACTCGCAGGGGCTGGGCTATGGCTACACCTTC. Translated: CASSYSQGLGYGYTF.

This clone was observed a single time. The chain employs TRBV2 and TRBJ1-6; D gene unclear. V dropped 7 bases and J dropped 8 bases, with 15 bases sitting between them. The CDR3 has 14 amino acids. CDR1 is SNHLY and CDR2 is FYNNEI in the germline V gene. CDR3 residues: CASTIGLGDSPLHF. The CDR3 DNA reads TGTGCCAGCACTATCGGCTTAGGTGATTCACCCCTCCACTTT. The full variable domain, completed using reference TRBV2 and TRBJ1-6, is EPEVTQTPSHQVTQMGQEVILRCVPISNHLYFYWYRQILGQKVEFLVSFYNNEISEKSEIFDDQFSVERPDGSNFTLKIRSTKLEDSAMYFCASTIGLGDSPLHFGNGTRLTVT.

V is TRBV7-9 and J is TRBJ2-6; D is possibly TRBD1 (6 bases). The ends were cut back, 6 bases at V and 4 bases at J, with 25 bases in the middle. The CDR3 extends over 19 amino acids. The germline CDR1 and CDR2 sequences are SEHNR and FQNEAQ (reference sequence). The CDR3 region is CASRSALDRPGSGANVLTF. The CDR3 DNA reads TGTGCCAGCAGATCAGCCCTAGACAGGCCGGGATCCGGGGCCAACGTCCTGACTTTC.

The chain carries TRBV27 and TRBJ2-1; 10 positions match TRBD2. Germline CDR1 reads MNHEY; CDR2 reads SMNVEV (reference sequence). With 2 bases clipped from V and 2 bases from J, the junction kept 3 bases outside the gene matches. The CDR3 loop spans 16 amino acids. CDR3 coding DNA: TGTGCCAGCAGTTTACATAGCGGGAGGACCTACAATGAGCAGTTCTTC. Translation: CASSLHSGRTYNEQFF.

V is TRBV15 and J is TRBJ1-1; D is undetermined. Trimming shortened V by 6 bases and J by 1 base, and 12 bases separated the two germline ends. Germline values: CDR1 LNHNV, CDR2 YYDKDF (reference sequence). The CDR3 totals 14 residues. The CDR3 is CATRRNDGNTEAFF. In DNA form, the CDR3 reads TGTGCCACCAGAAGGAACGACGGGAACACTGAAGCTTTCTTT.

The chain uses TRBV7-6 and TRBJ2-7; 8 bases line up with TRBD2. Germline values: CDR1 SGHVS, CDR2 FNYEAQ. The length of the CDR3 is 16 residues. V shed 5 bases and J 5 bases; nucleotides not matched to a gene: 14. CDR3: CASSPVGGEGLNEQYF. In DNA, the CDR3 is TGTGCCAGCAGCCCAGTCGGGGGGGAGGGCCTAAACGAGCAGTACTTC.

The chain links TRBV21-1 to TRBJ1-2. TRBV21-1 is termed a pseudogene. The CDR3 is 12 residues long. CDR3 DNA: TGTGCCAGCAGCAAAGGGATTTTTAGCTACACCTTC. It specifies CASSKGIFSYTF.

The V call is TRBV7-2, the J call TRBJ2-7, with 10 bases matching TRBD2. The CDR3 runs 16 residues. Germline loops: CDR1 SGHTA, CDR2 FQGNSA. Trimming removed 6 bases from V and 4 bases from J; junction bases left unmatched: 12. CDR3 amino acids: CASRPAQQREGYEQYF. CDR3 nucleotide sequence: TGTGCCAGCAGACCAGCGCAGCAGCGGGAGGGGTACGAGCAGTACTTC.

CDR3 residues: CASSFDTYRAEQYF. As DNA, the CDR3 is TGTGCCAGCAGTTTCGACACCTACAGGGCCGAGCAGTACTTC. This chain uses TRBV27 with TRBJ2-7, with D perhaps TRBD1 (6 bases). In germline, CDR1 is MNHEY, CDR2 SMNVEV (reference sequence). With 3 bases removed from V and 6 bases from J, the gap between germline ends came to 15 bases. This CDR3 is built from 14 residues.